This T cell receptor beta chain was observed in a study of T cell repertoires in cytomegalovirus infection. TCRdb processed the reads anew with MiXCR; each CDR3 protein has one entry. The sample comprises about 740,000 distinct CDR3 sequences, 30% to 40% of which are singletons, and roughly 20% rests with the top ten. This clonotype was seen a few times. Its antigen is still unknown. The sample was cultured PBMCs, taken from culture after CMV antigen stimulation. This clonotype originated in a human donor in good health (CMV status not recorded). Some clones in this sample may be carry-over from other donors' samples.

The CDR3 region has the DNA TGTGCCACCCCCGTCGAGGGCAGCAATCAGCCCCAGCATTTT. This codes for CATPVEGSNQPQHF. The gene calls are TRBV28 and TRBJ1-5; no reliable D call. Germline V gene data show CDR1 as MDHEN and CDR2 as SYDVKM. The CDR3 is 14 residues long. V lost 10 bases, J lost 1 base, and 14 bases lay in between.